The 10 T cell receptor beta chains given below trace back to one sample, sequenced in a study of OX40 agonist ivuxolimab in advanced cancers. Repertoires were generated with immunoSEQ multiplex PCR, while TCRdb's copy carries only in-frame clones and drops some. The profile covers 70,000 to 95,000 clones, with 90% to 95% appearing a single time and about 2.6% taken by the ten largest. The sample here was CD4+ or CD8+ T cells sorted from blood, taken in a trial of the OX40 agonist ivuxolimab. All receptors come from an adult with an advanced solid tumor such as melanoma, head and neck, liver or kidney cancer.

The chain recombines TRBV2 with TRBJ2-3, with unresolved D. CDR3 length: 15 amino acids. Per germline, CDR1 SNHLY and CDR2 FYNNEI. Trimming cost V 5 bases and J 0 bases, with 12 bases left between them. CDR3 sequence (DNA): TGTGCCAGCAGTCACGTAACCAGAAGCACAGATACGCAGTATTTT. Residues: CASSHVTRSTDTQYF.

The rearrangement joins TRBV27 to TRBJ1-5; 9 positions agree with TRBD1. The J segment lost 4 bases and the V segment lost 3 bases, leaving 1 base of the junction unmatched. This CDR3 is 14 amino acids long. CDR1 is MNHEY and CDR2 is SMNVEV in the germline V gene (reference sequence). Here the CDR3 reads CASSFGQGNQPQHF. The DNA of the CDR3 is TGTGCCAGCAGTTTCGGACAGGGGAATCAGCCCCAGCATTTT.

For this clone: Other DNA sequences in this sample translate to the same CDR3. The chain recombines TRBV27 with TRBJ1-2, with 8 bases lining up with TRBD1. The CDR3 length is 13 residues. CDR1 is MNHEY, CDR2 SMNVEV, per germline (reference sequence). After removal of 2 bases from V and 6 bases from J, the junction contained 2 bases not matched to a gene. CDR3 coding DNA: TGTGCCAGCAGTTTACTGACAGGGGATGGCTACACCTTC. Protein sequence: CASSLLTGDGYTF.

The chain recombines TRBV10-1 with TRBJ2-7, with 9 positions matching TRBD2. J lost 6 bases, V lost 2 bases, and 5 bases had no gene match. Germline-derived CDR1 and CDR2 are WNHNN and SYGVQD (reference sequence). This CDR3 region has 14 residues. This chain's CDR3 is CASSEGAGGSEQYF. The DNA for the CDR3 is TGCGCCAGCAGTGAGGGAGCGGGGGGTTCCGAGCAGTACTTC.

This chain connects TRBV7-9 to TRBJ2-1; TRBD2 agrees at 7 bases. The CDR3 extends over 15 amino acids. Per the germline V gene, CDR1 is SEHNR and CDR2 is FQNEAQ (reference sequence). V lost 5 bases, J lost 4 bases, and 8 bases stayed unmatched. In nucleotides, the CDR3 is TGTGCCAGCAGCCCTAGAGCGGGACCATACAATGAGCAGTTCTTC. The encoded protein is CASSPRAGPYNEQFF.

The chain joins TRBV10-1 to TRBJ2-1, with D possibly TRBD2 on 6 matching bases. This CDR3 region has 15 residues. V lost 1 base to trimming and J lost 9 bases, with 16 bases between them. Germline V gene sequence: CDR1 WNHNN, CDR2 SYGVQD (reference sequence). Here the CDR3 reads CASSELSSTRTEQFF. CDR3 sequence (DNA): TGCGCCAGCAGTGAGTTGTCGTCGACTAGGACTGAGCAGTTCTTC.

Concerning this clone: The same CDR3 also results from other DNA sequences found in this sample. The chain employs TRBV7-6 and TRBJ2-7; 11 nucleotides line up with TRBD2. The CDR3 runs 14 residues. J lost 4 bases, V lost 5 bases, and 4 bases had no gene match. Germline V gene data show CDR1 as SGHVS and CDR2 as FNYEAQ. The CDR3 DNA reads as TGTGCCAGCAGCCGGGGACTAGCGGAGTACGAGCAGTACTTC. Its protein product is CASSRGLAEYEQYF.

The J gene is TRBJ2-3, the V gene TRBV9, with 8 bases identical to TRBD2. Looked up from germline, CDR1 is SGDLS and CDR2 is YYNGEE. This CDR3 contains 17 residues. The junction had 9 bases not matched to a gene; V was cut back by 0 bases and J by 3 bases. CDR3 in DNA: TGTGCCAGCAGCGTAGAAGGCGGGGGGTACCTAACAGATACGCAGTATTTT. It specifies CASSVEGGGYLTDTQYF.

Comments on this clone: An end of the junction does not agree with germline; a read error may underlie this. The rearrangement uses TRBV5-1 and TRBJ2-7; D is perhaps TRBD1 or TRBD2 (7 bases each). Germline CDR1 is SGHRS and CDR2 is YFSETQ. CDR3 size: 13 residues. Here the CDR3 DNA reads TGTGCCAGCAGCGAAGACAGGGAGGGCAAGCAGTACTTC. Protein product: CASSEDREGKQYF.

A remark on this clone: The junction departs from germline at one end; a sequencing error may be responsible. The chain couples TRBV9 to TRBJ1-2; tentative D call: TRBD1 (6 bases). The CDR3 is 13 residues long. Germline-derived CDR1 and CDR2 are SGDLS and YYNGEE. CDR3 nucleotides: TGTGCCAGCAGCGTAGGAATGAGGACAGAGCTCGTTTTC. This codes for CASSVGMRTELVF.